What follows are 12 T cell receptor beta chains derived from one specimen sequenced in a study of T cell changes during pregnancy in multiple sclerosis. The data were produced by immunoSEQ multiplex PCR, yet TCRdb's version contains in-frame clones alone and is incomplete. The sample holds 70,000 to 80,000 clones; roughly nine tenths are singletons and the top ten take 3% to 3.5%. Sample: peripheral blood, taken before pregnancy. These TCRs come from a female donor with multiple sclerosis, enrolled in a pregnancy study.

The CDR3 DNA reads as TGCGCCAGCAGTGAACAGTCAAACACTGAAGCTTTCTTT. Amino acid sequence: CASSEQSNTEAFF. The chain combines TRBV10-2 with TRBJ1-1; the D is unclear. V lost 3 bases to trimming and J lost 2 bases, with 7 bases between them. Germline CDR1 is WSHSY and CDR2 is SAAADI. This CDR3 comprises 13 residues.

In this sample, this clone turned up a few times. The chain employs TRBV5-8 and TRBJ1-5; 7 bases are shared with TRBD1. The germline V gene encodes CDR1 SGHTS and CDR2 YDEGEE. With 3 bases clipped from V and 3 bases from J, the junction kept 6 bases outside the gene matches. CDR3 length equals 15 residues. CDR3 protein: CASSSGTAINQPQHF. DNA of the CDR3: TGTGCCAGCAGCTCGGGGACAGCCATCAATCAGCCCCAGCATTTT.

This chain connects TRBV11-2 to TRBJ1-6; D remains unclear. Trimming removed 3 bases at V and 7 bases at J, with 10 bases between. CDR1 SGHAT and CDR2 FQNNGV come from the germline V gene. This CDR3 contains 14 residues. CDR3: CASSFVAGNSPLHF. In DNA form, the CDR3 reads TGTGCCAGCAGCTTTGTGGCGGGGAATTCACCCCTCCACTTT.

The count of this clone is one. The V call is TRBV10-3, the J call TRBJ1-1, with D possibly TRBD1 on 6 matching bases. Trimming took 8 bases from V and 1 from J, leaving 11 bases between them. The CDR3 covers 13 residues. Germline V lookup: CDR1 ENHRY, CDR2 SYGVKD. CDR3 sequence reads: CAIQDRPNTEAFF. The CDR3 DNA is TGTGCCATCCAAGACAGGCCGAACACTGAAGCTTTCTTT.

At least ten counts were recorded for this clone. The chain joins TRBV6-4 to TRBJ2-3; TRBD2 agrees at 9 bases. The V gene end was trimmed by 0 bases and the J gene end by 0 bases; junction bases not matched to a gene: 1. The CDR3 extends over 16 amino acids. The V gene's germline CDR1 is MRHNA and CDR2 SNTAGT. CDR3 amino acids: CASSDSSGGSTDTQYF. The CDR3, as DNA: TGTGCCAGCAGTGACTCTAGCGGGGGTAGCACAGATACGCAGTATTTT.

The chain combines TRBV27 with TRBJ2-1, with a tentative D call TRBD2 (6 bases). This CDR3 contains 16 residues. CDR1 MNHEY and CDR2 SMNVEV come from the germline V gene (reference sequence). V dropped 0 bases and J dropped 8 bases, with 17 bases sitting between them. As DNA, the CDR3 is TGTGCCAGCAGTTTATCGGACGGGGGTGTGGACGATGAGCAGTTCTTC. It encodes CASSLSDGGVDDEQFF.

The chain carries TRBV6-5 and TRBJ1-2, with D uncertain. V was trimmed by 4 bases and J by 5 bases, leaving 8 bases between them. In germline, CDR1 is MNHEY, CDR2 SVGAGI. The CDR3 totals 12 residues. CDR3 nucleotide sequence: TGTGCCAGCAGTTCCTTGGAGTATGGCTACACCTTC. Translated: CASSSLEYGYTF.

The chain uses TRBV29-1 and TRBJ1-3, with TRBD1 matching 7 bases. The junction had 4 bases not matched to a gene; V was cut back by 4 bases and J by 4 bases. CDR3 size: 13 residues. CDR1 SQVTM and CDR2 ANQGSEA come from the germline V gene. Here the CDR3 DNA reads TGCAGCGTTGGGGGGACAGCAGGAAACACCATATATTTT. Translated, it gives CSVGGTAGNTIYF.

CDR3 residues: CASSPGHLNSPLHF. CDR3 bases: TGTGCCAGCAGCCCGGGACACCTTAATTCACCCCTCCACTTT. The rearrangement joins TRBV5-6 to TRBJ1-6; D is possibly TRBD1 (6 bases). The CDR3 covers 14 residues. V lost 4 bases and J lost 6, with 11 bases in between. Germline CDR1 and CDR2: SGHDT and YYEEEE.

This clone was seen a handful of times. The junction and the germline gene differ at one end; a read error may be behind it. V is TRBV5-1 and J is TRBJ2-1; D perhaps matches TRBD2 (6 bases). This CDR3 contains 15 residues. From germline, CDR1 is SGHRS and CDR2 YFSETQ. The CDR3 sequence is CTSRLRDSTYNEQFF. CDR3 DNA sequence: TGCACCAGCAGGCTCCGGGACTCCACCTACAATGAGCAGTTCTTC.

V and J are TRBV19 and TRBJ1-2, with 10 positions matching TRBD1. The V segment lost 5 bases and the J segment 4 bases; nucleotides outside the gene matches: 7. The V gene's germline CDR1 is LNHDA and CDR2 SQIVND (reference sequence). This CDR3 comprises 15 residues. In DNA, the CDR3 is TGTGCCAGTAGTCCGCCGGGACAGGGGCGCTATGGCTACACCTTC. Translating gives CASSPPGQGRYGYTF. Based on the CDR3 plus reference TRBV19 and TRBJ1-2, the full variable domain is DGGITQSPKYLFRKEGQNVTLSCEQNLNHDAMYWYRQDPGQGLRLIYYSQIVNDFQKGDIAEGYSVSREKKESFPLTVTSAQKNPTAFYLCASSPPGQGRYGYTFGSGTRLTVV.

This sequence joins TRBV18 and TRBJ1-2; no clear D. V lost 0 bases and J lost 0, with 8 bases in between. Germline V gene data show CDR1 as KGHSH and CDR2 as LQKENI. This CDR3 comprises 15 residues. CDR3 bases: TGTGCCAGCTCACCACCGGTCTCAGCTAACTATGGCTACACCTTC. This sequence encodes CASSPPVSANYGYTF.